A single T cell receptor beta chain is shown here with its context. Antigen specificity is unknown. Profiling relied on immunoSEQ multiplex PCR, and the TCRdb table lists in-frame clones only, not all of them. The sample holds around 150,000 clones, about 91% seen once. The CDR3 is 13 amino acids. Germline values: CDR1 SGHTA, CDR2 FQGNSA. V lost 4 bases to trimming and J lost 1 base, with 7 bases between them. The entry originates in a study of T cell responses to AZD1222 COVID-19 vaccine. Overall study findings and caveats: Vaccination with two AZD1222 doses was followed by a rise in Spike-specific TCR breadth and depth. Reportedly, close to half of spike-specific TCRs are directed against unmutated variant regions. Only a handful of people who got AZD1222 tested seropositive at baseline. Regions 160-218 and 743-854 dominated among vaccine-associated CD4 TCRs spanning spike.

The starting material was peripheral blood, obtained 28 days after the second AZD1222 dose. V usage is TRBV7-2 and J usage is TRBJ1-1; D uncertain. This clonotype was obtained from an adult who received the AZD1222 COVID-19 vaccine. Written as DNA, the CDR3 is TGTGCCAGCAGCTCAGGTGGGAACACTGAAGCTTTCTTT. Translating it yields CASSSGGNTEAFF.